Listed below are T cell receptor beta chains from one sample, sequenced in a study of CD8 T cells in ankylosing spondylitis. Each CDR3 protein gets one entry after TCRdb re-called the 5' RACE reads with MiXCR. The profile covers roughly 130,000 distinct CDR3 sequences, with around 7% appearing a single time and less than 15% taken by the ten largest. The sequenced sample was blood, either unsorted or a sorted T cell fraction (not recorded which). These receptors were obtained from a male donor with ankylosing spondylitis or in good health (not recorded which). The CDR3 runs from the conserved cysteine through the conserved F or W. A D gene is named only where the DNA matches it firmly. Only part of the rows carry a size: once, few, many, or a class if the clone is expanded.

j_gene: TRBJ2-7
d_gene: TRBD2
abundance: many
len: 14
v_gene: TRBV6-5
CDR3aa: CASSYGGGPYEQYF
CDR3nt: TGTGCCAGCAGTTACGGGGGAGGGCCCTACGAGCAGTACTTC

j_gene: TRBJ1-4
d_gene: NA
abundance: many
len: 13
v_gene: TRBV5-6
CDR3aa: CASSPATNEKLFF
CDR3nt: TGTGCCAGCAGCCCTGCAACTAATGAAAAACTGTTTTTT

j_gene: TRBJ2-1
d_gene: NA
abundance: many
len: 14
v_gene: TRBV4-1
CDR3aa: CASSHGNGVGEQFF
CDR3nt: TGCGCCAGCAGCCACGGAAACGGAGTCGGAGAGCAGTTCTTC

j_gene: TRBJ1-6
d_gene: NA
abundance: many
len: 12
v_gene: TRBV14
CDR3aa: CASSRANSPLHF
CDR3nt: TGTGCCAGCAGCCGGGCCAATTCACCCCTCCACTTT

j_gene: TRBJ1-1
d_gene: NA
abundance: many
len: 11
v_gene: TRBV7-9
CDR3aa: CASSLDGAAFF
CDR3nt: TGTGCCAGCAGCTTAGACGGGGCGGCTTTCTTT

j_gene: TRBJ2-5
d_gene: NA
abundance: many
len: 14
v_gene: TRBV20-1
CDR3aa: CSASTHGNQETQYF
CDR3nt: TGCAGTGCCTCGACCCATGGAAACCAAGAGACCCAGTACTTC

j_gene: TRBJ2-3
d_gene: NA
abundance: many
len: 14
v_gene: TRBV20-1
CDR3aa: CSARQGSATDTQYF
CDR3nt: TGCAGTGCTAGACAGGGGAGCGCGACAGATACGCAGTATTTT

j_gene: TRBJ1-1
d_gene: NA
abundance: many
len: 15
v_gene: TRBV5-1
CDR3aa: CASRPTGTRYTEAFF
CDR3nt: TGCGCCAGCAGGCCCACCGGGACAAGGTACACTGAAGCTTTCTTT

j_gene: TRBJ2-5
d_gene: TRBD2
abundance: many
len: 14
v_gene: TRBV20-1
CDR3aa: CSASRVAGGETQYF
CDR3nt: TGCAGTGCTAGCAGGGTAGCGGGGGGAGAGACCCAGTACTTC

j_gene: TRBJ2-3
d_gene: TRBD2
abundance: NA
len: 17
v_gene: TRBV5-8
CDR3aa: CASSFRLAGVGTDTQYF
CDR3nt: TGTGCCAGCAGCTTTCGTCTAGCGGGAGTTGGGACAGATACGCAGTATTTT

j_gene: TRBJ2-2
d_gene: TRBD1
abundance: many
len: 13
v_gene: TRBV27
CDR3aa: CASSSDRVGELFF
CDR3nt: TGTGCCAGCAGTTCTGACAGGGTTGGGGAGCTGTTTTTT

j_gene: TRBJ1-1
d_gene: NA
abundance: many
len: 11
v_gene: TRBV28
CDR3aa: CASKLVDEAFF
CDR3nt: TGTGCCAGCAAACTAGTGGATGAAGCTTTCTTT

j_gene: TRBJ2-3
d_gene: NA
abundance: many
len: 13
v_gene: TRBV20-1
CDR3aa: CSPRPDAPDTQYF
CDR3nt: TGCAGTCCCCGTCCGGACGCACCGGATACGCAGTATTTT

j_gene: TRBJ2-1
d_gene: TRBD2
abundance: few
len: 15
v_gene: TRBV9
CDR3aa: CASSAGLAGYDEQFF
CDR3nt: TGTGCCAGCAGTGCCGGACTAGCGGGGTACGATGAGCAGTTCTTC

j_gene: TRBJ1-2
d_gene: NA
abundance: many
len: 14
v_gene: TRBV12-3/TRBV12-4
CDR3aa: CASSTSDSVGGYTF
CDR3nt: TGTGCCAGCAGCACCAGCGACTCGGTGGGAGGCTACACCTTC

j_gene: TRBJ2-1
d_gene: TRBD2
abundance: many
len: 17
v_gene: TRBV5-1
CDR3aa: CASSLEASGSSYNEQFF
CDR3nt: TGCGCCAGCAGCTTGGAGGCTAGCGGGAGCTCCTACAATGAGCAGTTCTTC

j_gene: TRBJ2-1
d_gene: TRBD2
abundance: many
len: 14
v_gene: TRBV9
CDR3aa: CASTPGGMNNEQFF
CDR3nt: TGTGCCAGCACTCCGGGAGGTATGAACAATGAGCAGTTCTTC

j_gene: TRBJ2-7
d_gene: NA
abundance: many
len: 15
v_gene: TRBV5-1
CDR3aa: CASSLVVGSSYEQYF
CDR3nt: TGCGCCAGCAGCTTGGTGGTCGGGAGCTCCTACGAGCAGTACTTC

j_gene: TRBJ2-7
d_gene: TRBD1
abundance: many
len: 14
v_gene: TRBV5-1
CDR3aa: CASSPGTDPYEQYF
CDR3nt: TGCGCCAGCAGCCCCGGGACAGATCCCTACGAGCAGTACTTC

j_gene: TRBJ2-3
d_gene: NA
abundance: NA
len: 16
v_gene: TRBV7-9
CDR3aa: CASSHPPGAYTDTKYF
CDR3nt: TGTGCCAGCAGCCATCCTCCAGGGGCCTACACAGATACGAAGTATTTT

j_gene: TRBJ2-3
d_gene: NA
abundance: many
len: 12
v_gene: TRBV20-1
CDR3aa: CSAGATGDTQYF
CDR3nt: TGCAGTGCTGGGGCCACGGGGGATACGCAGTATTTT

j_gene: TRBJ1-5
d_gene: NA
abundance: many
len: 15
v_gene: TRBV12-3/TRBV12-4
CDR3aa: CASNKGTVPNQPQHF
CDR3nt: TGTGCCAGCAACAAAGGAACAGTACCCAATCAGCCCCAGCATTTT

j_gene: TRBJ1-4
d_gene: TRBD1
abundance: many
len: 15
v_gene: TRBV5-1
CDR3aa: CASSQRQGTNEKLFF
CDR3nt: TGCGCCAGCAGCCAACGACAGGGAACTAATGAAAAACTGTTTTTT

j_gene: TRBJ2-7
d_gene: NA
abundance: many
len: 12
v_gene: TRBV2
CDR3aa: CASSGDFYEQYF
CDR3nt: TGTGCCAGCAGTGGTGACTTTTACGAGCAGTACTTC

j_gene: TRBJ2-7
d_gene: TRBD2
abundance: many
len: 14
v_gene: TRBV29-1
CDR3aa: CSVESSGIPYEQYF
CDR3nt: TGCAGCGTTGAGTCTAGCGGGATCCCCTACGAGCAGTACTTC

j_gene: TRBJ2-1
d_gene: NA
abundance: many
len: 10
v_gene: TRBV12-3/TRBV12-4
CDR3aa: CARGVFEQFF
CDR3nt: TGTGCCAGAGGGGTGTTTGAGCAGTTCTTC

j_gene: TRBJ1-5
d_gene: NA
abundance: many
len: 14
v_gene: TRBV30
CDR3aa: CASQGNTGDQPQHF
CDR3nt: TGTGCCTCCCAGGGAAACACGGGCGATCAGCCCCAGCATTTT

j_gene: TRBJ1-1
d_gene: TRBD1
abundance: many
len: 15
v_gene: TRBV4-1
CDR3aa: CASSQEPPDRLEAFF
CDR3nt: TGCGCCAGCAGCCAAGAGCCCCCGGACAGGTTAGAAGCTTTCTTT

j_gene: TRBJ2-5
d_gene: NA
abundance: many
len: 13
v_gene: TRBV6-5
CDR3aa: CASSYSRRETQYF
CDR3nt: TGTGCCAGCAGTTACTCTCGTCGGGAGACCCAGTACTTC

j_gene: TRBJ2-7
d_gene: NA
abundance: many
len: 11
v_gene: TRBV7-9
CDR3aa: CASRGPYEQYF
CDR3nt: TGTGCCAGCAGGGGACCCTACGAGCAGTACTTC